In its sample, the clone carrying this T cell receptor beta chain was seen a few times. Its antigen is not identified. V gave up 6 bases and J gave up 5 bases, with 14 bases separating them. Per germline, CDR1 SGHTA and CDR2 FQGNSA. This CDR3 is built from 14 residues. The sample comes from a study of CD8 T cells in ankylosing spondylitis. Study-wide results and caveats: From matched ankylosing spondylitis synovial fluid, disease-linked clones were reportedly recovered at significantly enriched levels.

TCRdb redid the calling of the 5' RACE reads with MiXCR, one entry per CDR3 protein. Among 35,000 to 40,000 distinct CDR3 sequences, more than 15% were seen once, and the ten largest hold about 45%. This receptor was identified in a male donor with ankylosing spondylitis or in good health (not recorded which). The sample comprised blood. The V gene is TRBV7-2, the J gene TRBJ1-5; D unresolved. The CDR3 DNA reads TGTGCCAGCAGTCCGGGGAGGATGGATCAGCCCCAGCATTTT. This translates into CASSPGRMDQPQHF.